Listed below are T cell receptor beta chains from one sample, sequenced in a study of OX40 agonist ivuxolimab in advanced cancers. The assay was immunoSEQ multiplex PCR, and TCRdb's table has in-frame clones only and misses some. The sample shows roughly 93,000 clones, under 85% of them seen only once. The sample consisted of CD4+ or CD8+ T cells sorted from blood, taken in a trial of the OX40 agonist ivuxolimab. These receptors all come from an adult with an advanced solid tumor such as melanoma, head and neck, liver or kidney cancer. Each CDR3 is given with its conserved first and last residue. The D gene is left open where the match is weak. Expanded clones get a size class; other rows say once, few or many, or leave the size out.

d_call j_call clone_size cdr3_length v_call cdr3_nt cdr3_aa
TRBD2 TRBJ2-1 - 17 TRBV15 TGTGCCACCAGCCCGCACCCCACTAGCGGCCTACACAATGAGCAGTTCTTC CATSPHPTSGLHNEQFF
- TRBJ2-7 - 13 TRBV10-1 TGCGCCAGCAGTGAGTCGGTGGGAGACGAGCAGTACTTC CASSESVGDEQYF
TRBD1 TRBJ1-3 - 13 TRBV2 TGTGCCAGTACAGGGGATGGAGGAAACACCATATATTTT CASTGDGGNTIYF
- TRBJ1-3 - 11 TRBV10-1 TGCGCCAGCAGCGGGGGAAACACCATATATTTT CASSGGNTIYF
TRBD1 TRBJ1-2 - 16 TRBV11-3 TGTGCCAGCAGCTTAGCGGTGGGACAGGGTAGGGATGGCTACACCTTC CASSLAVGQGRDGYTF
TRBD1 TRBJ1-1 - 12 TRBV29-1 TGCAGCGGCCACAGGGGCGGCACTGAAGCTTTCTTT CSGHRGGTEAFF
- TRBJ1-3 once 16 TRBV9 TGTGCCAGCAGCGTTGAACAGGGAGGCTCTGGAAACACCATATATTTT CASSVEQGGSGNTIYF
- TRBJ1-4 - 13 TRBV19 TGTGCCAGTACCCGTCAGGGTAGGGAAAAACTGTTTTTT CASTRQGREKLFF
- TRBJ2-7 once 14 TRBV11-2 TGTGCCAGCAGCTCCCGGGACACCGCCTACGAGCAGTACTTC CASSSRDTAYEQYF
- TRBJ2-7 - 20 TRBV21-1 TGTGCCAGCAGCAAAGTACCACCGCGGACAGGGGGTCTGGCAACCTACGAGCAGTACTTC CASSKVPPRTGGLATYEQYF
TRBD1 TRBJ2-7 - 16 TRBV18 TGTGCCAGCTCACTTCTACCGGGACAGGGGGCTTACGAGCAGTACTTC CASSLLPGQGAYEQYF
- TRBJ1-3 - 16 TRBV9 TGTGCCAGCAGCGTAGTTCCCGTCGAATCTGGAAACACCATATATTTT CASSVVPVESGNTIYF
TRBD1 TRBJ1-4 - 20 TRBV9 TGTGCCAGCAGCACAACCGGGGCCTCGGGGACAGGGGTCTTGGGTGAAAAACTGTTTTTT CASSTTGASGTGVLGEKLFF
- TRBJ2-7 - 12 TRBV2 TGTGCCAGCAGTGAAAGCCGCTACGAGCAGTACTTC CASSESRYEQYF
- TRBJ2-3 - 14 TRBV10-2 TGCGCCAGCAGCCAGCCGCGGGACACAGATACGCAGTATTTT CASSQPRDTDTQYF
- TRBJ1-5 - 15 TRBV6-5 TGTGCCAGCAGAAGGGCAGTGCAGGGCAATCAGCCCCAGCATTTT CASRRAVQGNQPQHF
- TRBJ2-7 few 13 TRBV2 TGTGCCAGCAGTGAAGAGGGATTCAGCGAGCAGTACTTC CASSEEGFSEQYF
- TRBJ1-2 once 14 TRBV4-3 TGCGCCAGCAGCCAAGATAGGGCGGGCCGCGGCTACACCTTC CASSQDRAGRGYTF
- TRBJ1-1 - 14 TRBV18 TGTGCCAGCTCACCTGGAGAATTAAGCACTGAAGCTTTCTTT CASSPGELSTEAFF
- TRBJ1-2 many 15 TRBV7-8 TGTGCCAGCAGCTTCCCCGGACAAATCCTTAATGGCTACACCTTC CASSFPGQILNGYTF
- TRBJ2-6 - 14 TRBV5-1 TGCGCCAGCAGCTTGGGCTCTGGGGCCAACGTCCTGACTTTC CASSLGSGANVLTF
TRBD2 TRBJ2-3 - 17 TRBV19 TGTGCCAGTAGTCCCGAGGGACTAGCGGGAGGAGGAGATACGCAGTATTTT CASSPEGLAGGGDTQYF
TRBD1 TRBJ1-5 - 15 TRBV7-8 TGTGCCAGCAGCGGTGACAGGGCCGCCAAGAAGCCCCAGCATTTT CASSGDRAAKKPQHF
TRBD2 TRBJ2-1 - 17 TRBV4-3 TGCGCCAGCAGCCAAGATGGGGAGACTAGCGGGTACAATGAGCAGTTCTTC CASSQDGETSGYNEQFF
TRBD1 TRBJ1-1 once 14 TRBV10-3 TGTGCCATCAGTAAAACAGGGGGAAACACTGAAGCTTTCTTT CAISKTGGNTEAFF
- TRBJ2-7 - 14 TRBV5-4 TGTGCCAGCAGCCAGCCCGGGACACTCTACGAGCAGTACTTC CASSQPGTLYEQYF
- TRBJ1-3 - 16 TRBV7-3 TGTGCCAGCAGCTTAACGCGTCAGGGGAAAGGAAACACCATATATTTT CASSLTRQGKGNTIYF
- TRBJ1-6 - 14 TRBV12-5 TGTGCTAGTGGTTTAGGACGCTATAATTCACCCCTCCACTTT CASGLGRYNSPLHF
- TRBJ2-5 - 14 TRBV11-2 TGTGCCAGCAGCTTCCGGGCCACGGGAGAGACCCAGTACTTC CASSFRATGETQYF
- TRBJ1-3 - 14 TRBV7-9 TGTGCCAGCTCCCTCTCGTGGGGGGGAAACACCATATATTTT CASSLSWGGNTIYF
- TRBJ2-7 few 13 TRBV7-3 TGTGCCAGCAGCTCCCTGGGGCGGGGTGAGCAGTACTTC CASSSLGRGEQYF
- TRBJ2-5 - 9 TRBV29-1 TGCAGCGTTGGAGAGACCCAGTACTTC CSVGETQYF
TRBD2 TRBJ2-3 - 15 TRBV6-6 TGTGCCAGCAGTGGGACTAGCGGTCTTACAGATACGCAGTATTTT CASSGTSGLTDTQYF
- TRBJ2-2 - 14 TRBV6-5 TGTGCCAGCGGGCTGGACAGCCCCGTCGGGGAGCTGTTTTTT CASGLDSPVGELFF
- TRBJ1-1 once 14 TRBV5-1 TGCGCCAGCAGCCTAGAGGGAGGGAACACTGAAGCTTTCTTT CASSLEGGNTEAFF
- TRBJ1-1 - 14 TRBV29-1 TGCAGCGTTGAAAGTGCGGGAATGAACACTGAAGCTTTCTTT CSVESAGMNTEAFF
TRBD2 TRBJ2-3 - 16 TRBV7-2 TGTGCCAGCAGCTTTCTCTCTAGCGGGAGGGGAGATACGCAGTATTTT CASSFLSSGRGDTQYF
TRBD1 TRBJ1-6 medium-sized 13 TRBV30 TGTGCCTGGGGACAGGGGTGGAATTCACCCCTCCACTTT CAWGQGWNSPLHF
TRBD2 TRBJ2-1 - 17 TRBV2 TGTGCCAGCAAAAGACGGGTCGCTAGCGGGGGGGTGGATGAGCAGTTCTTC CASKRRVASGGVDEQFF
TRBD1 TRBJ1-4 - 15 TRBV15 TGTGCCACCAGCAGCCGACAGGGCCGGATGGAAAAACTGTTTTTT CATSSRQGRMEKLFF
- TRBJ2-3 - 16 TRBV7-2 TGTGCCAGCAGCCCCTTAGGAAGCGGGCGCACAGATACGCAGTATTTT CASSPLGSGRTDTQYF
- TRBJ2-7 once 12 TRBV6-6 TGTGCCAGCAGGACGGCGGGCTACGAGCAGTACTTC CASRTAGYEQYF
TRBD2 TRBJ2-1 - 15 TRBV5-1 TGCGCCAGCAGCCCCGGACTAGCGGGAGTCAATGAGCAGTTCTTC CASSPGLAGVNEQFF
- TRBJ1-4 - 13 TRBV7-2 TGTGCCAGCAGCCGTGAGCCCCGAGAAAAACTGTTTTTT CASSREPREKLFF
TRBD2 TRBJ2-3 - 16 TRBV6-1 TGTGCCAGCAGTGAAGCGACTAGCGGGAGGGTGTATACGCAGTATTTT CASSEATSGRVYTQYF
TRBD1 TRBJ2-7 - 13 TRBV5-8 TGTGCCAGCAGCTGGGACAGGGGAACAGAGCAGTACTTC CASSWDRGTEQYF
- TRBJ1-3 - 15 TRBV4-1 TGCGCCAGCAGCCAAGATCCCGGGGTGGGAAACACCATATATTTT CASSQDPGVGNTIYF
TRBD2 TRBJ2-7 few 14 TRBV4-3 TGCGCCAGCAGCCCCCGGGGGGAAGGCTACGAGCAGTACTTC CASSPRGEGYEQYF
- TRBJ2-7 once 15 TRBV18 TGTGCCAGCTCAGGGTCGGCCCTAGGATTCTACGAGCAGTACTTC CASSGSALGFYEQYF
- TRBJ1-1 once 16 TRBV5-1 TGCGCCAGCAGCTTCAGGCCTTCCGGCGGGAACACTGAAGCTTTCTTT CASSFRPSGGNTEAFF
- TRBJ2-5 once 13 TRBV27 TGTGCCAGCAGTTTAAGCAGGCTGGAGACCCAGTACTTC CASSLSRLETQYF
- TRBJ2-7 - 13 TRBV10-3 TGTGCCATCAGTGGCGGCAGGACCTACGAGCAGTACTTC CAISGGRTYEQYF
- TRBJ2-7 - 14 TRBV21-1 TGTGCCAGCAGCAAAGCAGTTCGGGGCCTCGAGCAGTACTTC CASSKAVRGLEQYF